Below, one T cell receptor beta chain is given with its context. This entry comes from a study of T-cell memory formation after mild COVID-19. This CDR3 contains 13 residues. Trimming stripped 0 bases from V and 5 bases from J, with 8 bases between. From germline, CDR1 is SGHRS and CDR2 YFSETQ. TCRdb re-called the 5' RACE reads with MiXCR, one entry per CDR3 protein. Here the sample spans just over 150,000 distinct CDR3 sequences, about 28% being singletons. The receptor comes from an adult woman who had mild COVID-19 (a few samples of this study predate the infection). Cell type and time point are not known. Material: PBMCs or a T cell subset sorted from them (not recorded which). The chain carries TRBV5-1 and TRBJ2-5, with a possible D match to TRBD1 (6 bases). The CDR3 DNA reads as TGCGCCAGCAGCTTGGGGGGGCCTGAGACCCAGTACTTC. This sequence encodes CASSLGGPETQYF.